Listed below are T cell receptor beta chains from one sample, sequenced in a study of blood T cell repertoires in COVID-19. This table comes from immunoSEQ multiplex PCR, and its TCRdb copy is limited to in-frame clones, with some not included. The sample contains 150,000 to 200,000 clones, 87% of which appear only once. The sequencing input was PBMCs or T cells enriched from blood (not recorded which). The source of these receptors is a human donor with acute COVID-19. The donor label of this sample is uncertain. CDR3s include the opening cysteine and the closing phenylalanine or tryptophan. The D gene is left open where the match is weak. Expanded clones get a size class; other rows say once, few or many, or leave the size out.

abundance | d_gene | j_gene | v_gene | CDR3aa | CDR3nt
once | NA | TRBJ2-3 | TRBV11-3 | CASSLSFQGTPTDTQYF | TGTGCCAGCAGCTTATCCTTCCAGGGGACCCCCACAGATACGCAGTATTTT
NA | TRBD2 | TRBJ2-3 | TRBV4-2 | CASSQGASGEDTQYF | TGTGCCAGCAGCCAAGGGGCTAGCGGGGAAGATACGCAGTATTTT
NA | TRBD1 | TRBJ2-7 | TRBV6-2/TRBV6-3 | CASSPLKGQGTYEQYF | TGTGCCAGCAGCCCGTTGAAGGGACAGGGTACCTACGAGCAGTACTTC
NA | NA | TRBJ1-1 | TRBV30 | CAWSRKGLGLVNTEAFF | TGTGCCTGGAGCCGTAAGGGGTTGGGTCTGGTGAACACTGAAGCTTTCTTT
NA | NA | TRBJ2-7 | TRBV5-4 | CASSAGLRSYEQYF | TGTGCCAGCAGCGCCGGTTTGAGGTCCTACGAGCAGTACTTC
NA | NA | TRBJ1-5 | TRBV5-6 | CASSLFEEGSRQPQHF | TGTGCCAGCAGCTTGTTTGAAGAAGGGAGTCGTCAGCCCCAGCATTTT
NA | NA | TRBJ2-5 | TRBV2 | CASITGREETQYF | TGTGCCAGCATCACAGGGAGGGAAGAGACCCAGTACTTC
NA | NA | TRBJ2-7 | TRBV5-1 | CASSFGSYEQYF | TGCGCCAGCAGCTTCGGGTCCTACGAGCAGTACTTC
NA | TRBD1 | TRBJ1-6 | TRBV2 | CARGQGSDSPLHF | TGTGCCAGGGGACAGGGGTCAGATTCACCCCTCCACTTT
NA | TRBD1 | TRBJ1-6 | TRBV25-1 | CASSKSGQGLGSLHF | TGTGCCAGCAGTAAATCCGGACAGGGGCTGGGATCCCTCCACTTT
NA | NA | TRBJ2-5 | TRBV3-1/TRBV3-2 | CASSQVGVPETQYF | TGTGCCAGCAGCCAAGTCGGGGTCCCAGAGACCCAGTACTTC
NA | NA | TRBJ2-1 | TRBV10-3 | CAISAAGYNEQFF | TGTGCCATCAGTGCCGCAGGGTACAATGAGCAGTTCTTC
NA | NA | TRBJ1-4 | TRBV29-1 | CSVDGAGTNEKLFF | TGCAGCGTTGATGGGGCCGGGACTAATGAAAAACTGTTTTTT
NA | NA | TRBJ2-2 | TRBV2 | CASSEAPRGAGELFF | TGTGCCAGCAGTGAAGCCCCCAGGGGGGCCGGGGAGCTGTTTTTT
NA | NA | TRBJ1-4 | TRBV30 | CAVQSATNEKLFF | TGTGCCGTACAGTCCGCAACTAATGAAAAACTGTTTTTT
NA | TRBD2 | TRBJ2-2 | TRBV7-9 | CASSHRTSGGTGELFF | TGTGCCAGCAGCCACCGGACTAGCGGGGGCACCGGGGAGCTGTTTTTT
NA | TRBD1 | TRBJ2-5 | TRBV7-8 | CASSPGTGIGETQYF | TGTGCCAGCAGCCCCGGGACAGGGATAGGGGAGACCCAGTACTTC